The sample holds many counts of the clone carrying this T cell receptor (beta chain). Template switching added a universal primer site; cDNA carried unique molecular identifiers. Using its own MiXCR run on the 5' RACE reads, TCRdb lists one record per CDR3 protein. The sample has about 100,000 distinct CDR3 sequences, roughly 6% seen once; the top ten hold approximately 12%. The sample originates from a study of identical twins. The germline V gene encodes CDR1 PRHDT and CDR2 FYEKMQ (reference sequence). Trimming stripped 0 bases from V and 5 bases from J, with 15 bases between. This CDR3 has 16 amino acids.

The chain has TRBV13 and TRBJ2-3; tentative D call: TRBD1 (5 bases). The source material was memory T cells sorted from blood. The TCR originated in a woman aged 45 to 65 in good health. The CDR3 sequence: CASSLGRQGRGDTQYF. CDR3 DNA: TGTGCCAGCAGCTTAGGTAGGCAGGGTAGAGGAGATACGCAGTATTTT.